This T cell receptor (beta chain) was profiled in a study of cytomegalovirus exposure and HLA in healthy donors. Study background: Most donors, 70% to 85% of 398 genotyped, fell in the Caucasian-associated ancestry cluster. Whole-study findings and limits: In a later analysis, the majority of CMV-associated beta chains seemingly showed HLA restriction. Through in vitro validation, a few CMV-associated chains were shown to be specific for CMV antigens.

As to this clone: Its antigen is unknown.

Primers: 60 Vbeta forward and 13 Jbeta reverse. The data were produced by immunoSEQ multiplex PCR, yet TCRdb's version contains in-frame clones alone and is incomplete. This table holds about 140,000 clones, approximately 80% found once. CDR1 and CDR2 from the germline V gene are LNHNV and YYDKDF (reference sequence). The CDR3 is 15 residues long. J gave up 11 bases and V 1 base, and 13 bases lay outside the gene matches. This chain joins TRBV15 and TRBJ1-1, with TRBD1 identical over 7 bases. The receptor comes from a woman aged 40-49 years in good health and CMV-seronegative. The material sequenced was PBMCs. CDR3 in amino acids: CATSRGQDRRVRAFF. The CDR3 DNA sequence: TGTGCCACCAGCAGAGGTCAGGACAGGCGGGTGAGGGCTTTCTTT. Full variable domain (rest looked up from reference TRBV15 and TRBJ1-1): DAMVIQNPRYQVTQFGKPVTLSCSQTLNHNVMYWYQQKSSQAPKLLFHYYDKDFNNEADTPDNFQSRRPNTSFCFLDIRSPGLGDTAMYLCATSRGQDRRVRAFFGQGTRLTVV.